This T cell receptor beta chain appears in the sequencing data of a study of cytomegalovirus exposure and HLA in healthy donors (dated by TCRdb to the late 2010s). Background on the whole study: An earlier analysis of some 550 of the donors reported approximately 290 Gb of sequence data and some 100 million unique TCR beta sequences from 150 million to 200 million T cells. Roughly 300 gigabases of sequencing data and 91 million or so unique TCR sequences made up an early release that covered approximately 620 HLA-typed donors. Among the roughly 390 genotyped donors, around 79% belonged to the genetic ancestry cluster associated with self-reported Caucasian donors. The aim of the study was to test whether cataloging public T cell receptors could identify signatures of past pathogen exposure. The study profiled the T cell repertoires of 500 to 800 subjects by immunosequencing and related them to cytomegalovirus serostatus. Along with the approximately 700-subject first cohort, a separate validation cohort of some 130 different subjects was used. To predict cytomegalovirus infection status, the study combined high-throughput TCR immunosequencing, statistical association of individual TCRs with disease status, and machine learning. In a later analysis, previously published TCR beta repertoires from 550 to 700 donors were re-analyzed and high-resolution HLA genotyping was added so that TCR occurrence patterns could be studied. The later analysis used no new phenotypic data to find candidate immune exposures, relying instead on TCR beta sequences and their occurrence across donors. To decide whether each TCR beta V gene segment behaved as functional or pseudogenic, an earlier analysis of some 580 of the donors relied on high-throughput TCR beta sequencing. Alongside the repertoire data, information on donor age, sex, ethnicity and CMV serostatus was compiled. Genome-wide SNP genotypes for about 60% of the roughly 700 donors were used in a later genetic analysis, which treated that subset as a discovery cohort. Every discovery cohort repertoire had been produced on one sequencing platform. HLA typing covered class I and class II loci at four-digit resolution. Typing coverage varied by locus: roughly 620-640 donors for A, B, C, DRB1 and DQB1; roughly 520 for DQA1; nearly 610 for DPA1; 450 to 480 for DPB1. About five DR-DQ haplotypes were treated as single units for association and clustering because of strong linkage in the cohort. On average, roughly 240,000 unique TCR beta nucleotide sequences were sequenced per donor among some 430 genotyped donors of the cohort, with roughly 18% of those sequences being non-productive.

CDR1 SNHLY and CDR2 FYNNEI are derived from the germline V gene. V is cut back by 5 bases and J by 0 bases, with 17 bases in the junction unmatched. The CDR3, cysteine through phenylalanine, is 21 amino acids long. The sequence is cut down to CDR3 DNA, 63 bases in frame from base 1. To prepare the library, the immunoSEQ multiplex PCR assay was applied. The multiplex PCR relied on a mix of 60 forward primers for TCR Vbeta segments and 13 reverse primers for TCR Jbeta segments. A multiplex PCR assay on genomic DNA amplified the CDR3 region of rearranged TCR beta genes. Amplified TCR beta libraries were sequenced as 87-base-pair reads on the Illumina HiSeq System. For the original study's pipeline: A later analysis counted about 76 million unique TCR beta chains across the 640 or so repertoires, and some 12 million of these chains were shared by at least two donors. A nearest-neighbor algorithm error-corrected the raw reads and collapsed the reads into unique sequences, merging closely related sequences to remove PCR and sequencing errors. V, D and J gene segments were assigned by aligning CDR3 sequences to IMGT reference sequences. For a sequence to be retained, a match of at least six nucleotides was required to both a V gene segment and a J gene segment. A rearrangement counted as productive if the CDR3 had no stop codons and remained in frame with V and J, and every other rearrangement counted as non-productive. Following IMGT convention, CDR3 was defined as the stretch from the second conserved V-encoded cysteine to the conserved J-encoded phenylalanine. The earlier analysis of some 550 of the donors excluded any sequence lacking an unambiguous match to a single V gene segment. In an earlier analysis of approximately 560 of the donors, a V segment was called functional when productive rearrangements were above 56.7%, and segregating when the standard deviation between donors exceeded 5%. A statistical classification framework was built to diagnose cytomegalovirus status from the catalog of TCR beta chain sequences. In a later analysis, V and J genes were assigned by comparing TCR nucleotide sequences against IMGT/GENE-DB human TR gene sequences. The TCRdist pipeline was used in a later analysis to assign CDR3 sequences and most-parsimonious VDJ recombination scenarios. In a later analysis, every TCR beta chain was defined by the combination of its CDR3 amino acid sequence and its V-gene family, and reads without a unique V-gene family were dropped. As a way to deal with suspected cross-contamination and a sequencing artifact, a later analysis dropped approximately 570 nucleotide sequences that were highly shared and had low generation probability. In a later analysis, a clonal expansion index was calculated for each public chain from normalized within-repertoire ranks of inferred template counts. Generation probabilities in a later analysis came from a VDJ recombination model fitted to out-of-frame rearrangements, and those results were checked against IGoR. In a later analysis, TCR-TCR, TCR-HLA and TCR-CMV co-occurrence was scored with hypergeometric tests, and a repertoire-size bias correction was applied to TCR pairs. A later analysis estimated false discovery rates by permuting HLA or CMV assignments 20 times. In a later analysis, co-occurring TCRs were grouped with DBSCAN, and TCRdist sequence similarity was added when clustering was performed within HLA-allele-positive subsets. Repertoires with fewer than 30,000 or more than 120,000 public chains, plus five repertoires with anomalous nucleotide sharing, were excluded from co-occurrence clustering. Sourced from immuneACCESS, this table was stored by TCRdb with only in-frame sequences that have V and J called. A share of the clones is absent; for the studies checked, an unresolved V gene accounts for under half, and the remainder has no known explanation. V and J calls plus clone size are reproduced from that table; the DNA served to infer D and trimming. The sample's clone listing holds around 70,000 clones. Less than 5.5% of the sample goes to the ten largest clones.

What the work shows at the level of the full study, not this receptor alone: CMV serostatus was the only immune exposure information available for the cohort. When HLA alleles, especially DR and DQ, strongly co-occurred, TCR associations were difficult to assign to individual alleles. A cluster of highly shared sequence variants was judged likely to be a technical artifact of the sequencing pipeline. The study gave a list of 150 to 200 TCR beta chains associated with cytomegalovirus. Compared with the roughly 720-donor mean, donors in an Asian-associated ancestry cluster had fewer N-insertions in productive TCRs, according to a later genetic analysis. The classifier was reported to diagnose cytomegalovirus status with high specificity and sensitivity in both the original cohort and the validation cohort. Across donors, most TCR sequences were observed very rarely, whereas some public TCRs were present in many individuals. In a later analysis, TCR association rates were found to vary across HLA loci, with the most associated TCRs seen for DRB1 alleles and the fewest for HLA-C alleles. In an earlier analysis of 450 to 750 of the donors, most TCR beta V segments appeared in productive rearrangements about 87% or about 30% of the time, broadly matching IMGT annotations. An association between a missense DCLRE1C variant and V-gene and J-gene trimming of TCR beta chains was found in a later genetic analysis and replicated in an independent cohort. Some IMGT-functional V segments, including TRBV6-2 and TRBV6-3, could not be told apart with the 87-base-pair reads, so those segments were excluded. Because HLA typing was unavailable for some donors at each locus, only the typed subset was used in association tests. A further reported finding was that TCR beta sequences accurately predicted the HLA-A and HLA-B alleles for most subjects in the first cohort. A few of the identified cytomegalovirus-associated TCR beta chains were confirmed in vitro to be specific for cytomegalovirus antigens. Linkage disequilibrium might explain the correlated functional status among segregating V segments, but an unknown experimental factor could not be ruled out. At a false discovery rate of 0.05, a later analysis linked around 17,000 TCR beta sequences to specific HLA alleles. Presence/absence analyses assumed roughly uniform sequencing depth across donors, an assumption that may not hold. A later analysis reported that several top co-occurrence clusters appeared linked to parvovirus B19, influenza, CMV and Epstein-Barr virus. In a later analysis, HLA-associated TCR beta chains were found to be more clonally expanded and to have lower generation probabilities than equally common non-associated chains. According to the authors, the approach could potentially be generalized to other disease states and immunological phenotypes. Because counts were too low, around 18 rarely observed V segments, including chromosome 9 orphons, were left out of the earlier analysis of some 600 of the donors. This cohort had only TCR beta chains sequenced, and the lack of alpha or paired-chain data limited which features could be detected. A later analysis found that most CMV-associated TCR beta chains appeared HLA-restricted, with HLA associations seemingly driven largely by CMV exposure.

As for this clone: Its target antigen remains unknown.

The cohort comprised more than 550 healthy bone marrow donors. All cohort members were sampled while nominally healthy, although unrecorded immune exposures were likely present. The donor tested CMV seropositive and was one of the 289 seropositive cohort members. A peripheral blood sample was provided by each donor, and peripheral blood mononuclear cells were used for TCR beta sequencing. Genomic DNA extraction from the blood cell samples was performed with the Qiagen DNeasy Blood Extraction Kit. What was sequenced was PBMCs. The chain couples TRBV2 to TRBJ1-5, with 12 bases aligning to TRBD1. The receptor's source is a woman aged 40 to 49 in good health and CMV-seropositive. The DNA sequence is as follows: TGTGCCAGCAGTACGATCAGAAACCGGGACAGGGGGCCAGGTAGCAATCAGCCCCAGCATTTT. Translated, it reads CASSTIRNRDRGPGSNQPQHF.